A selection of T cell receptor beta chains follows, all from one sample in a study of human T cells and chemical hapten exposure. A single record per CDR3 protein comes from TCRdb applying MiXCR to the RACE reads. Among 370,000 or so distinct CDR3 sequences listed, nearly 5% were seen once. Source: whole blood, taken in connection with sensitization to the hapten diphenylcyclopropenone (DPC). These TCRs come from a woman aged 50 to 65 with alopecia areata. Some clones in this sample may be carry-over from other donors' samples. Each CDR3 is given with its conserved first and last residue. A D gene is named only where the DNA matches it firmly. Some rows have no size entry. The others give once, few or many, or a class for an expanded clone.

clone_size j_call v_call d_call cdr3_nt cdr3_aa
few TRBJ2-2 TRBV9 TRBD2 TGTGCCAGCAGCGGGGGAGGGGCGGCGAACACCGGGGAGCTGTTTTTT CASSGGGAANTGELFF
many TRBJ2-4 TRBV2 - TGTGCCCTCCCGGGAGCCAAAAACATTCAGTACTTC CALPGAKNIQYF
- TRBJ2-5 TRBV27 - TGTGCCAGCAGGCCCTCTTGGGGCCCGCAAGAGACCCAGTACTTC CASRPSWGPQETQYF
many TRBJ2-7 TRBV4-3 TRBD2 TGCGCCAGCAGCCAAGAGAATAGCGGGAGCGGCGAGCAGTACTTC CASSQENSGSGEQYF
many TRBJ2-1 TRBV28 - TGTGCCAGCAGTTTATCCAACCCCCACAATGAGCAGTTCTTC CASSLSNPHNEQFF
many TRBJ2-1 TRBV7-9 TRBD2 TGTGCCAGCAGCCAACTAGCGGGAGTCCGCAACTACAATGAGCAGTTCTTC CASSQLAGVRNYNEQFF
- TRBJ2-1 TRBV7-2 TRBD2 TGTGCCAGCAGCTTAGGTTTTGGGACTAGCGGGAAGGACCATGAGCAGTTCTTC CASSLGFGTSGKDHEQFF
few TRBJ2-2 TRBV12-3/TRBV12-4 - TGTGCCAGCAGGTCTGGTGAGCTGTTTTTT CASRSGELFF
- TRBJ1-4 TRBV12-3/TRBV12-4 - TGTGCCAGCAGTTTTAAAGCTAATGAAAAACTGTTTTTT CASSFKANEKLFF
- TRBJ2-7 TRBV13 TRBD2 TGTGCCAGCAGCTCCGGGACTAGTCTTCCCCTCTCCTACGAGCAGTACTTC CASSSGTSLPLSYEQYF
few TRBJ2-5 TRBV12-3/TRBV12-4 - TGTGCCAGCAGTTTAGGATCAGGGGCCCAAGAGACCCAGTACTTC CASSLGSGAQETQYF
- TRBJ2-5 TRBV7-2 - TGTGCCAGCCTCCCCCGGGGGTTTGAGACCCAGTACTTC CASLPRGFETQYF
- TRBJ1-1 TRBV5-1 - TGCGCCAGCAGCTTGGTAACCACAGGAGGTACTGAAGCTTTCTTT CASSLVTTGGTEAFF
many TRBJ2-3 TRBV9 - TGTGCCAGCAGCGGAGACACAGATACGCAGTATTTT CASSGDTDTQYF
many TRBJ1-4 TRBV12-3/TRBV12-4 - TGTGCCAGCAGTGTCGGACAGCGTTGGGAAAAACTGTTTTTT CASSVGQRWEKLFF
few TRBJ2-3 TRBV5-6 - TGTGCCAGCAGCTTTAGCGCAGGGAGCACAGATACGCAGTATTTT CASSFSAGSTDTQYF
many TRBJ2-7 TRBV23-1 - TGCGCCAGCAGTCTCGCGTGGGGGGTGACCTACGAGCAGTACTTC CASSLAWGVTYEQYF
- TRBJ2-2 TRBV12-3/TRBV12-4 - TGTGCCAGCGGTATAGCCGGGGAGCTGTTTTTT CASGIAGELFF
- TRBJ2-1 TRBV6-2/TRBV6-3 - TGTGCCAGCCAAACAGGGAGCTCCTACAATGAGCAGTTCTTC CASQTGSSYNEQFF
few TRBJ1-1 TRBV9 TRBD1 TGTGCCAGCAGCGTGACGGCACAGGGGGCGAATACTGAAGCTTTCTTT CASSVTAQGANTEAFF
many TRBJ2-7 TRBV11-2 - TGTGCCAGCAGCTTAGATCGCGGAGGTAATTACGAGCAGTACTTC CASSLDRGGNYEQYF
many TRBJ2-2 TRBV5-1 - TGCGCCAGCAGCTTGGCTACAGGGTCGGTCGGCGGGGAGCTGTTTTTT CASSLATGSVGGELFF